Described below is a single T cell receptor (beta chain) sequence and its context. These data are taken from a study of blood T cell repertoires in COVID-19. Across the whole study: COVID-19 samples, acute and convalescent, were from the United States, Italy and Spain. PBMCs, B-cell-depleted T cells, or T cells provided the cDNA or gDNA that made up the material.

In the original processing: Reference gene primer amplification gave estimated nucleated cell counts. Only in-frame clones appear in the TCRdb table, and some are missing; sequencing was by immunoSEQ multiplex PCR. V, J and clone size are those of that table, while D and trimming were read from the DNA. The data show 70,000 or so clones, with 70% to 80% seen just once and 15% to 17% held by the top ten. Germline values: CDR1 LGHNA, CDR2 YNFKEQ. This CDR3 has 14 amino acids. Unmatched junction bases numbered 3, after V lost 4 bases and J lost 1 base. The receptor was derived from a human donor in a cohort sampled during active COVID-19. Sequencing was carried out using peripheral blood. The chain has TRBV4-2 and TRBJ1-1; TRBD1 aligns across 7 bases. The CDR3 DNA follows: TGTGCCAGCAGCCGAGACAGGGCGAACACTGAAGCTTTCTTT. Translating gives CASSRDRANTEAFF.